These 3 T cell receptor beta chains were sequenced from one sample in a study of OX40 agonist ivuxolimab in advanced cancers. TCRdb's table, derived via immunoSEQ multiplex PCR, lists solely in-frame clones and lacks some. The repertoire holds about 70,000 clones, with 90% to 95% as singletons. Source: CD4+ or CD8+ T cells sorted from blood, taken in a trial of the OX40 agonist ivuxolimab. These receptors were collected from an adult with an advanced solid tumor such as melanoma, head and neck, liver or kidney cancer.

CDR3 bases: TGTGCCAGCAGCTTTGGGCTGGCACAGTACTTC. Translated, it gives CASSFGLAQYF. The chain carries TRBV5-4 and TRBJ2-5; D unclear. Germline V gives CDR1 SGHNT, CDR2 YYREEE (reference sequence). V was shortened by 2 bases and J by 11 bases, with 10 bases between the two germline ends. CDR3 size: 11 residues. The complete variable domain, with remaining parts taken from reference TRBV5-4 and TRBJ2-5, reads ETGVTQSPTHLIKTRGQQVTLRCSSQSGHNTVSWYQQALGQGPQFIFQYYREEENGRGNFPPRFSGLQFPNYSSELNVNALELDDSALYLCASSFGLAQYFGPGTRLLVL.

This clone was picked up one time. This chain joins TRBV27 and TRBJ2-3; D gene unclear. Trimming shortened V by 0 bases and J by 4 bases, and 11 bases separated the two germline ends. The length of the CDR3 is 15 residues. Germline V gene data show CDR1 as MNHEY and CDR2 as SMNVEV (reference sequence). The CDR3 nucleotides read TGTGCCAGCAGTTTATCCCCGATACACGCAGATACGCAGTATTTT. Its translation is CASSLSPIHADTQYF.

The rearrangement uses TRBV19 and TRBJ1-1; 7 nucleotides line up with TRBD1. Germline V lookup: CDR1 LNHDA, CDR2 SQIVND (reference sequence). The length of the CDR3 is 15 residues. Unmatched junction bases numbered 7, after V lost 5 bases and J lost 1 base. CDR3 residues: CASSPHRGTNTEAFF. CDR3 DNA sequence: TGTGCCAGTAGTCCCCACAGGGGAACGAACACTGAAGCTTTCTTT.